This T cell receptor beta chain was documented in a study of blood T cell repertoires in COVID-19. Generated by immunoSEQ multiplex PCR, the TCRdb table keeps only in-frame clones and is missing some. The repertoire holds about 250,000 clones, about 83% seen once, with approximately 6% in the top ten. This CDR3 contains 15 residues. V was pared by 1 base and J by 9 bases, with 3 bases of the junction left unmatched. Germline-derived CDR1 and CDR2 are SEHNR and FQNEAQ (reference sequence). This receptor was identified in an older man with acute or convalescent COVID-19. The sequenced sample consisted of peripheral blood. This rearrangement joins TRBV7-9 to TRBJ1-6; 10 positions match TRBD1. CDR3 sequence reads: CASSLDRDRGSPLHF. The CDR3 DNA follows: TGTGCCAGCAGCTTAGACCGGGACAGGGGTTCACCCCTCCACTTT.